A single sample gave rise to the 11 T cell receptor beta chains below, sequenced in a study of low-dose radiotherapy and immunotherapy resistance in tumors. Time point: before trial treatment. Both TCRalpha and TCRbeta chains were reverse transcribed with V-gene-specific primers. Amplification, which lasted 15 to 20 PCR cycles, used a constant-region primer and V-primer adapter to amplify TCRs. TCRdb itself ran the reads through MiXCR, one entry per CDR3 protein. This sample has approximately 84,000 distinct CDR3 sequences, with around 17% found just once. The source material was PBMCs, sampled before treatment. The receptors come from a male donor with prostate cancer.

This clonotype has ten or more counts. The rearrangement uses TRBV18 and TRBJ1-5; a possible D gene is TRBD1 (5 bases). The CDR3 contains 13 residues. Germline V gene sequence: CDR1 KGHSH, CDR2 LQKENI. Trimming pared 2 bases from V and 9 bases from J, leaving 11 bases between. This chain's CDR3 is CASSPGGGWPQHF. CDR3 DNA sequence: TGTGCCAGCTCACCAGGGGGGGGATGGCCCCAGCATTTT.

The sample holds many counts of this clonotype. The chain combines TRBV4-1 with TRBJ1-4, with D uncertain. Germline V gene data show CDR1 as MGHRA and CDR2 as YSYEKL. The CDR3 runs 15 residues. Trimming cost V 1 base and J 5 bases, with 11 bases left between them. This CDR3 is CASSQAMGLNEKLFF. The CDR3 bases are TGCGCCAGCAGCCAAGCGATGGGATTAAATGAAAAACTGTTTTTT.

This clonotype showed up many times. The V call is TRBV3-1, the J call TRBJ2-5, with D tentatively TRBD2 (5 bases). The V gene's germline CDR1 is LGHDT and CDR2 YNNKEL (reference sequence). The CDR3 spans 13 residues. The germline V and J ends were trimmed by 5 bases and 5 bases, with 12 bases remaining between them. CDR3 residues: CASSSLERETQYF. CDR3 in DNA: TGTGCCAGCAGCTCCCTAGAGCGGGAGACCCAGTACTTC.

This clonotype was recorded many times. The chain recombines TRBV6-2 or TRBV6-3 with TRBJ1-6; D uncertain. The CDR3 has 13 amino acids. Germline CDR1 and CDR2: MNHEY and SVGEGT. Between the trimmed V and J ends, which lost 6 bases and 10 bases, there was a span of 13 bases. CDR3 sequence reads: CASRFEDSSPLHF. DNA for the CDR3: TGTGCCAGCAGGTTTGAGGACTCATCACCCCTCCACTTT.

This chain links TRBV10-3 with TRBJ2-1, with 9 nucleotides matching TRBD1. Trimming removed 7 bases from V and 0 bases from J; junction bases left unmatched: 7. The CDR3 is made up of 16 amino acids. Germline V gives CDR1 ENHRY, CDR2 SYGVKD. CDR3 in amino acids: CAINTAGQGSYNEQFF. DNA for the CDR3: TGTGCCATCAATACGGCGGGACAGGGCTCCTACAATGAGCAGTTCTTC.

This clonotype was seen repeatedly, ten times or more. The V and J genes are TRBV7-2 and TRBJ1-2; no definite D call. CDR1 is SGHTA and CDR2 is FQGNSA in the germline V gene. Trimming took 1 base from V and 6 from J, leaving 9 bases between them. The CDR3 is made up of 13 amino acids. The CDR3 loop reads CASSLEAPHGYTF. In DNA, the CDR3 is TGTGCCAGCAGCTTAGAAGCCCCTCATGGCTACACCTTC.

The table lists this clonotype with many counts. The chain links TRBV6-6 to TRBJ2-2, with D perhaps TRBD1 (5 bases). Looked up from germline, CDR1 is MNHNY and CDR2 is SVGAGI (reference sequence). Trimming took 5 bases from V and 6 from J, leaving 16 bases between them. This CDR3 has 15 residues. CDR3 sequence: CASSPLRVGAGELFF. CDR3 coding DNA: TGTGCCAGCAGTCCCCTCAGGGTTGGGGCCGGGGAGCTGTTTTTT.

This clonotype was seen repeatedly, ten times or more. This rearrangement joins TRBV18 to TRBJ2-7, with 8 bases lining up with TRBD1. This CDR3 is built from 14 residues. Trimming cost V 6 bases and J 4 bases; bases outside gene matches: 8. Germline V CDR1 and CDR2: KGHSH, LQKENI. The CDR3 reads CASSQDRGGYEQYF. Written as DNA, the CDR3 is TGTGCCAGCTCGCAAGACAGGGGTGGGTACGAGCAGTACTTC.

This clonotype has ten or more counts. The genes are TRBV11-2 and TRBJ2-4; D possibly matches TRBD1 or TRBD2 (5 bases each). V lost 3 bases to trimming and J lost 3 bases, with 9 bases between them. The CDR3 length is 14 residues. Looked up from germline, CDR1 is SGHAT and CDR2 is FQNNGV. Written as DNA, the CDR3 is TGTGCCAGCAGCTTTTCGAGGGGCAAAAACATTCAGTACTTC. This translates into CASSFSRGKNIQYF.

At least ten counts were recorded for this clonotype. The chain employs TRBV7-8 and TRBJ2-1, with 7 bases fitting TRBD2. V shed 4 bases, J shed 7 bases, and the junction held 16 bases outside the gene matches. CDR1 is SGHVS and CDR2 is FQNEAQ in the germline V gene. This CDR3 comprises 17 residues. For the CDR3, the DNA is TGTGCCAGCAGCTGGACTAGGCAGGGAGTAGGGAGTAATGAGCAGTTCTTC. This encodes CASSWTRQGVGSNEQFF.

The gene calls are TRBV2 and TRBJ2-1, with 10 bases fitting TRBD2. The ends lost 4 bases at V and 7 bases at J; junction bases unmatched: 7. CDR3 length: 15 amino acids. CDR1 SNHLY and CDR2 FYNNEI come from the germline V gene. The CDR3 spells CASSVYSGGVNEQFF. DNA for the CDR3: TGTGCCAGCAGTGTGTACAGCGGGGGGGTTAATGAGCAGTTCTTC.